This passage covers 22 T cell receptor beta chains from one sample sequenced in a study of response to subunit inactivated influenza vaccine. Each CDR3 protein gets one entry after TCRdb re-called the RT-PCR reads with MiXCR. The repertoire holds about 170,000 distinct CDR3 sequences, approximately 12% seen once, with approximately 32% in the top ten. These data also formed part of another study, on T cells expressing NK-cell markers. Turning to that study: The authors made TCR beta cDNA libraries by 5'RACE template switching. This switching added a universal primer site and UMIs.

The sequenced sample was CD8+ T cells sorted from PBMCs, obtained roughly 13 days after vaccination. The receptors originated from a man between 50 and 59 years old who received an inactivated influenza vaccine.

The rearrangement links TRBV27 to TRBJ2-5; no firm D call. Per germline, CDR1 MNHEY and CDR2 SMNVEV (reference sequence). The CDR3 is made up of 15 amino acids. V lost 3 bases and J 4 bases, leaving 15 bases between the germline ends. CDR3 bases: TGTGCCAGCAGTTTGGGGTACCCGCGCCGAGAGACCCAGTACTTC. Translating gives CASSLGYPRRETQYF.

The chain has TRBV5-1 and TRBJ2-7, with D perhaps matching TRBD1 (6 bases). Trimming pared 5 bases from V and 2 bases from J, leaving 11 bases between. Germline values: CDR1 SGHRS, CDR2 YFSETQ. This CDR3 is 13 amino acids long. The CDR3: CASRWGQAYEQYF. CDR3 nucleotide sequence: TGCGCCAGCAGGTGGGGGCAGGCCTACGAGCAGTACTTC.

In its sample, this clonotype was seen a few times. The V and J genes are TRBV12-3 or TRBV12-4 and TRBJ2-3; TRBD2 is a possible D gene (6 bases). V was shortened by 2 bases and J by 2 bases, with 17 bases between the two germline ends. The CDR3 loop spans 17 amino acids. Here the CDR3 DNA reads TGTGCCAGCAGTTTACGGCGGGGCCTTTCCTACACAGATACGCAGTATTTT. As protein: CASSLRRGLSYTDTQYF.

V gene TRBV7-8 combines with J gene TRBJ2-1; no definite D call. V was shortened by 4 bases and J by 5 bases, with 15 bases between the two germline ends. This CDR3 has 15 residues. Germline V gives CDR1 SGHVS, CDR2 FQNEAQ. CDR3 coding DNA: TGTGCCAGCAGCTCCCCCCTTGGTGTGAACAATGAGCAGTTCTTC. The encoded protein is CASSSPLGVNNEQFF.

This clonotype was found many times. The chain couples TRBV29-1 to TRBJ1-2; no firm D call. The germline V and J ends were trimmed by 3 bases and 10 bases, with 27 bases remaining between them. Germline V gives CDR1 SQVTM, CDR2 ANQGSEA. The CDR3 is made up of 16 amino acids. CDR3 residues: CSVDRVWSKAKGFYTF. The CDR3 coding sequence is TGCAGCGTTGATCGTGTTTGGTCGAAGGCCAAAGGTTTCTACACCTTC.

This clonotype was counted at least ten times. This rearrangement joins TRBV10-2 to TRBJ2-7; 8 bases match TRBD1. The CDR3 sequence is 14 residues long. In germline, CDR1 is WSHSY, CDR2 SAAADI. V lost 5 bases to trimming and J lost 5 bases; unmatched junction nucleotides: 8. The CDR3 spells CASSITGGRDEQYF. DNA of the CDR3: TGCGCCAGCAGTATAACAGGGGGTAGGGACGAGCAGTACTTC.

This clonotype came up a few times. The chain is built from TRBV28 and TRBJ1-5; D gene uncertain. V was clipped by 3 bases and J by 3 bases, with 6 bases between them. CDR1 and CDR2 (germline): MDHEN, SYDVKM. The length of the CDR3 is 13 residues. The CDR3 loop is CASSFSDNQPQHF. In nucleotides, the CDR3 is TGTGCCAGCAGTTTTAGTGACAATCAGCCCCAGCATTTT.

This clonotype showed up many times. The rearrangement uses TRBV5-6 and TRBJ2-7; 7 nucleotides match TRBD2. CDR1 is SGHDT, CDR2 YYEEEE, per germline. Trimming took 4 bases from V and 6 from J; bases not matched to a gene: 4. The CDR3 extends over 12 amino acids. The chain's CDR3 is CASSPGLGEQYF. CDR3 in DNA: TGTGCCAGCAGCCCAGGACTAGGCGAGCAGTACTTC.

This clonotype came up many times. J is TRBJ2-2 and V is TRBV7-8; D ambiguous. V was trimmed by 5 bases and J by 4 bases, leaving 8 bases between them. There are 13 residues in the CDR3. CDR1 is SGHVS and CDR2 is FQNEAQ in the germline V gene. The CDR3 protein is CASSRQATGELFF. CDR3 bases: TGTGCCAGCAGCAGGCAGGCCACCGGGGAGCTGTTTTTT.

This clonotype was recorded many times. The V and J genes are TRBV7-9 and TRBJ2-5; tentative D call: TRBD2 (6 bases). V was trimmed by 3 bases and J by 1 base, leaving 9 bases between them. The CDR3 is made up of 14 amino acids. Germline loops: CDR1 SEHNR, CDR2 FQNEAQ (reference sequence). As DNA, the CDR3 is TGTGCCAGCAGCTTGTCGGGGGTCCAAGAGACCCAGTACTTC. It specifies CASSLSGVQETQYF.

The V call is TRBV12-3 or TRBV12-4, the J call TRBJ2-7; D call uncertain. The CDR3 runs to 14 residues. V lost 6 bases to trimming and J lost 3 bases, with 15 bases between them. The CDR3 coding sequence is TGTGCCAGCAGCCTGGACGGACCCTACTACGAGCAGTACTTC. Its translation is CASSLDGPYYEQYF.

The V gene is TRBV28, the J gene TRBJ1-2; D is ambiguous. CDR3 length equals 13 residues. Germline V CDR1 and CDR2: MDHEN, SYDVKM. The V gene lost 6 bases and the J gene lost 2 bases, with 10 bases spanning the gap. The CDR3 region has the DNA TGTGCCAGCAGACCCGGCCAGAACTATGGCTACACCTTC. Residues: CASRPGQNYGYTF.

This clonotype was seen at least ten times. V and J are TRBV6-1 and TRBJ2-1, with D hard to call. Per germline, CDR1 MNHNS and CDR2 SASEGT. Trimming took 8 bases from V and 8 from J, leaving 16 bases between them. This CDR3 region has 13 residues. The CDR3 spells CASRLVEWDEQFF. The DNA for the CDR3 is TGTGCCAGCCGCTTGGTCGAATGGGATGAGCAGTTCTTC.

The chain links TRBV6-5 to TRBJ2-5; D uncertain. The CDR3 runs to 15 residues. Germline assignment: CDR1 MNHEY and CDR2 SVGAGI. Trimming removed 0 bases from V and 4 bases from J, with 12 bases in between. CDR3 sequence reads: CASSYSTVGIETQYF. CDR3 nucleotides: TGTGCCAGCAGTTACTCGACGGTGGGGATAGAGACCCAGTACTTC.

This clonotype was found many times. The J gene is TRBJ2-1, the V gene TRBV12-5; TRBD1 agrees at 9 bases. Germline V gene lookup returns CDR1 LGHNT and CDR2 FRNRAP. The CDR3 totals 18 residues. After removal of 2 bases from V and 0 bases from J, the junction contained 8 bases not matched to a gene. CDR3 in DNA: TGTGCTAGTGGTTTGTCGACAGGGGGACCTTCCTCCTACAATGAGCAGTTCTTC. This encodes CASGLSTGGPSSYNEQFF. Complete variable domain (other parts from reference TRBV12-5 and TRBJ2-1): DARVTQTPRHKVTEMGQEVTMRCQPILGHNTVFWYRQTMMQGLELLAYFRNRAPLDDSGMPKDRFSAEMPDATLATLKIQPSEPRDSAVYFCASGLSTGGPSSYNEQFFGPGTRLTVL.

V is TRBV6-2 or TRBV6-3 and J is TRBJ2-3; D is unclear. This CDR3 has 13 residues. Germline V gives CDR1 MNHEY, CDR2 SVGEGT. V gave up 1 base and J gave up 6 bases, with 8 bases separating them. DNA for the CDR3: TGTGCCAGCAGTTACTTATACCACGATACGCAGTATTTT. Translated: CASSYLYHDTQYF.

This clonotype has a count of ten or more. The V call is TRBV15, the J call TRBJ2-1, with D uncertain. Germline V gene data show CDR1 as LNHNV and CDR2 as YYDKDF (reference sequence). V was cut by 1 base and J by 6 bases, with 16 bases left in between. The CDR3 length is 16 residues. The CDR3 sequence: CATSRALLALTNEQFF. The CDR3 nucleotides are TGTGCCACCAGCAGAGCCTTACTCGCCCTTACCAATGAGCAGTTCTTC.

The chain joins TRBV2 to TRBJ2-1; 10 nucleotides line up with TRBD2. V gave up 5 bases and J gave up 3 bases; unmatched junction bases: 10. Germline V CDR1 and CDR2: SNHLY, FYNNEI. This CDR3 has 17 amino acids. Here the CDR3 DNA reads TGTGCCAGCAGTCGCACTACTAGCGGGGCAAGCTACAATGAGCAGTTCTTC. This codes for CASSRTTSGASYNEQFF.

As regards this clonotype: Being one base from a much bigger clone, this may be a read error. The rearrangement joins TRBV20-1 to TRBJ2-1; D may be TRBD1 or TRBD2 (5 bases each). CDR1 is DFQATT, CDR2 SNEGSKA, per germline (reference sequence). This CDR3 contains 12 residues. CDR3: CCAERGNNEQFF. CDR3 DNA sequence: TGCTGTGCTGAGAGGGGAAACAATGAGCAGTTCTTC.

The gene calls are TRBV6-4 and TRBJ2-1, with 9 nucleotides matching TRBD2. This CDR3 has 19 residues. After removal of 0 bases from V and 9 bases from J, the junction contained 18 bases not matched to a gene. CDR1 is MRHNA and CDR2 is SNTAGT in the germline V gene. CDR3 coding DNA: TGTGCCAGCAGTGACTCGTGGAGTAGCGGGAGCTCGTTCGTCGCTGAGCAGTTCTTC. Its translation is CASSDSWSSGSSFVAEQFF.

This CDR3 is CASRLVYQETQYF. The CDR3 DNA follows: TGTGCCAGCAGACTAGTTTACCAAGAGACCCAGTACTTC. This sequence joins TRBV28 and TRBJ2-5; D might be TRBD2 (5 bases). This CDR3 comprises 13 residues. The ends were cut back, 6 bases at V and 0 bases at J, with 8 bases in the middle. The V gene's germline CDR1 is MDHEN and CDR2 SYDVKM.

This clonotype was recorded a few times. V gene TRBV7-2 combines with J gene TRBJ2-7; 9 bases are shared with TRBD1. V lost 3 bases to trimming and J lost 5 bases; unmatched junction nucleotides: 8. Germline assignment: CDR1 SGHTA and CDR2 FQGNSA. The CDR3 spans 15 residues. The CDR3 is CASSFSGTGINEQYF. Here the CDR3 DNA reads TGTGCCAGCAGCTTTTCCGGGACAGGGATCAACGAGCAGTACTTC.